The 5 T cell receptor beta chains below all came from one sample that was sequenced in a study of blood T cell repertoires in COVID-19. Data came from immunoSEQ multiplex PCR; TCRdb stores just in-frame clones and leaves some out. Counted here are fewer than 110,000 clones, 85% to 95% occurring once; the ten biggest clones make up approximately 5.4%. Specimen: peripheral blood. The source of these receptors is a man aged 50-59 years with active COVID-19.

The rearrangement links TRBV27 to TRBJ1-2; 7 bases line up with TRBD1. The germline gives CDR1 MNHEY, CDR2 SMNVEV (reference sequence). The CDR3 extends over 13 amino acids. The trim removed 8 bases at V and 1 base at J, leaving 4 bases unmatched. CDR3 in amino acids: CASGNRGNYGYTF. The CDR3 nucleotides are TGTGCCAGCGGCAACAGGGGTAACTATGGCTACACCTTC.

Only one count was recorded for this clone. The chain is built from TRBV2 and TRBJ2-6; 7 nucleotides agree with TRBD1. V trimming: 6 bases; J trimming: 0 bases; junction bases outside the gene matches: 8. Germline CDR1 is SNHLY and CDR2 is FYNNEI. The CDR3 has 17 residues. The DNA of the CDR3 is TGTGCCAGCAGACCCGGGACAGCCGGCTCTGGGGCCAACGTCCTGACTTTC. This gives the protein CASRPGTAGSGANVLTF.

CDR3 in amino acids: CASGGLLSYGYTF. The CDR3 DNA follows: TGTGCCAGTGGGGGACTCCTTTCCTATGGCTACACCTTC. The V and J genes are TRBV7-8 and TRBJ1-2; TRBD1 might be the D (5 bases). CDR1 SGHVS and CDR2 FQNEAQ come from the germline V gene. Trimming cost V 9 bases and J 4 bases, with 15 bases left between them. This CDR3 has 13 residues.

The CDR3 DNA follows: TGCGCCAGCAGCTTCTCGGGATTTGGAGATACGCAGTATTTT. Amino acid sequence: CASSFSGFGDTQYF. The V gene is TRBV5-1, the J gene TRBJ2-3; TRBD2 might be the D (5 bases). From germline, CDR1 is SGHRS and CDR2 YFSETQ. The CDR3 runs to 14 residues. The ends were cut back, 2 bases at V and 5 bases at J, with 12 bases in the middle.

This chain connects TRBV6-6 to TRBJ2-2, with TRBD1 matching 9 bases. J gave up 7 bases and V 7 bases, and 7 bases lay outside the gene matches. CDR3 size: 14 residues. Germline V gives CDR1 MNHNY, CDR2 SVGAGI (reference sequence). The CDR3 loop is CASKQGQGGGELFF. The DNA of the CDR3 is TGTGCCAGCAAACAGGGACAGGGCGGCGGGGAGCTGTTTTTT.